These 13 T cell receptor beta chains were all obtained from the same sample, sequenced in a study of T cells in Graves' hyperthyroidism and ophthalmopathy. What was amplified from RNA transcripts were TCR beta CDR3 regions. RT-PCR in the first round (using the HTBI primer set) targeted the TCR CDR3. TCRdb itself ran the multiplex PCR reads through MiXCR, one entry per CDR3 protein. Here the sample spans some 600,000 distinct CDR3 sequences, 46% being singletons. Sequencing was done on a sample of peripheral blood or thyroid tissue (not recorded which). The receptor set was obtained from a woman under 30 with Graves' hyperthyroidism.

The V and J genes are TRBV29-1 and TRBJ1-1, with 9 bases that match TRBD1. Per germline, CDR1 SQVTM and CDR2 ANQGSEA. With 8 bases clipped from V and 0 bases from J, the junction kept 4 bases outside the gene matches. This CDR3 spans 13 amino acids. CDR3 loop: CSSRDRVNTEAFF. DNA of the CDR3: TGCAGCTCCCGGGACAGGGTGAACACTGAAGCTTTCTTT.

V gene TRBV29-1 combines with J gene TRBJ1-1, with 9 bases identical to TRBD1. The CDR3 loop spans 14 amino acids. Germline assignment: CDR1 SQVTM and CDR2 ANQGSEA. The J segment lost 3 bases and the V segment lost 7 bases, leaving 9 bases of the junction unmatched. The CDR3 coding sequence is TGCAGCGCTAGACAGGGGGGGCCGGACACTGAAGCTTTCTTT. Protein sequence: CSARQGGPDTEAFF.

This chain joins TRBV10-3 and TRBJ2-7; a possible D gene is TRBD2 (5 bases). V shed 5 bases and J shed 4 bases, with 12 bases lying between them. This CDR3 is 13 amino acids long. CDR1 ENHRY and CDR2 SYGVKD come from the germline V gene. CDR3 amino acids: CAISLRETYEQYF. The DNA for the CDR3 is TGTGCCATCAGTTTAAGGGAGACTTACGAGCAGTACTTC.

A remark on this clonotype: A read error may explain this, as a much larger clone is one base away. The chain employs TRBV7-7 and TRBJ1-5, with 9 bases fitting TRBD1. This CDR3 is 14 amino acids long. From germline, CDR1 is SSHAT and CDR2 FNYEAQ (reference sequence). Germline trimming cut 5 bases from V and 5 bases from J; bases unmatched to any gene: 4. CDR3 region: CASSERTGDQPQHF. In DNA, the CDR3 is TGTGCCAGCAGCGAGAGGACAGGGGATCAGCCCCAGCATTTT.

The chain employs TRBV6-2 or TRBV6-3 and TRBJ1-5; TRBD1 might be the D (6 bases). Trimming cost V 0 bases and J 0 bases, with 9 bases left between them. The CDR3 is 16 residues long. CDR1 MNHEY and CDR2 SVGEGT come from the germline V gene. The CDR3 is CASSYSDSYSNQPQHF. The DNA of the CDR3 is TGTGCCAGCAGTTACTCGGACAGTTATAGCAATCAGCCCCAGCATTTT.

The CDR3 here is CASSFRPRGTGELFF. For the CDR3, the DNA is TGTGCCAGCAGCTTTAGGCCCCGAGGCACCGGGGAGCTGTTTTTT. The chain carries TRBV7-7 and TRBJ2-2; no reliable D call. Deletions cut 3 bases from V and 4 bases from J, with 12 bases between. This CDR3 has 15 residues. CDR1 and CDR2 from the germline V gene are SSHAT and FNYEAQ (reference sequence). Complete variable domain (other parts from reference TRBV7-7 and TRBJ2-2): GAGVSQSPRYKVTKRGQDVTLRCDPISSHATLYWYQQALGQGPEFLTYFNYEAQPDKSGLPSDRFSAERPEGSISTLTIQRTEQRDSAMYRCASSFRPRGTGELFFGEGSRLTVL.

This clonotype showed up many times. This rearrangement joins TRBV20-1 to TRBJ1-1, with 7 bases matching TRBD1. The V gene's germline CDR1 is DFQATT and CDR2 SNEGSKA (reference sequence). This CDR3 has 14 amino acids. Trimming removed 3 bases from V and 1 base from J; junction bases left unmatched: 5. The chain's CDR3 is CSARQRQGNTEAFF. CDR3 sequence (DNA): TGCAGTGCTAGGCAGCGACAGGGGAACACTGAAGCTTTCTTT.

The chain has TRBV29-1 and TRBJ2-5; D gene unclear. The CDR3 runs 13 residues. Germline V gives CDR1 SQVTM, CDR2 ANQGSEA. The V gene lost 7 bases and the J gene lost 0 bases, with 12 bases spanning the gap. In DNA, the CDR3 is TGCAGCGCTAAGGACCGACACCAAGAGACCCAGTACTTC. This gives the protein CSAKDRHQETQYF. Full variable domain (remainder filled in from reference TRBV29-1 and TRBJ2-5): SAVISQKPSRDICQRGTSLTIQCQVDSQVTMMFWYRQQPGQSLTLIATANQGSEATYESGFVIDKFPISRPNLTFSTLTVSNMSPEDSSIYLCSAKDRHQETQYFGPGTRLLVL.

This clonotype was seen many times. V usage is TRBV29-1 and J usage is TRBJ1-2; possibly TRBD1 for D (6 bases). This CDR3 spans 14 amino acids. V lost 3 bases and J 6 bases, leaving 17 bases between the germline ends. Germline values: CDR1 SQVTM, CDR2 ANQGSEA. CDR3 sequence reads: CSVDPGGAYNGYTF. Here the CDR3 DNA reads TGCAGCGTTGATCCTGGGGGGGCATATAATGGCTACACCTTC.

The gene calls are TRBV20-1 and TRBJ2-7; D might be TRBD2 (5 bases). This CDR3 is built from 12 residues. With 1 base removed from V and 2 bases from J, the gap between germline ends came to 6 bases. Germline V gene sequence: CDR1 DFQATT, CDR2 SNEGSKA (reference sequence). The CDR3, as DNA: TGCAGTGCTAGAGCCGGGACCTACGAGCAGTACTTC. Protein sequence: CSARAGTYEQYF.

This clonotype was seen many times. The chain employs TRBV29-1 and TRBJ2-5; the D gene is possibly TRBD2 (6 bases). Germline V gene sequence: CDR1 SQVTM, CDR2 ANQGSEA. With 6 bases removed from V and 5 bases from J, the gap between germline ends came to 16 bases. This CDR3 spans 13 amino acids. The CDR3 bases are TGCAGCGTGCTGGCGGGGCCGGGGGAGACCCAGTACTTC. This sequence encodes CSVLAGPGETQYF.

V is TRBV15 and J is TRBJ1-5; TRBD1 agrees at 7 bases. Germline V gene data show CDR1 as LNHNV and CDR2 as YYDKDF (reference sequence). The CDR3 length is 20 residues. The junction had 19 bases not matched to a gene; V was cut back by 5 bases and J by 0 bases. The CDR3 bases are TGTGCCACCAGCCGGGAACAGGGGAGGGCCACAGAGCTTAGCAATCAGCCCCAGCATTTT. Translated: CATSREQGRATELSNQPQHF.

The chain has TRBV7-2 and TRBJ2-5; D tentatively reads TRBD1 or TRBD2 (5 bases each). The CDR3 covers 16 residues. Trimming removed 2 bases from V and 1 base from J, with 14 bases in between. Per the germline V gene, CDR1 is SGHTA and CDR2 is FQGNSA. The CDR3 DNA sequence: TGTGCCAGCAGCTTATCTGGGGGAAATGTCCAAGAGACCCAGTACTTC. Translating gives CASSLSGGNVQETQYF.